This TCR beta chain was found in a study of cytomegalovirus exposure and HLA in healthy donors. Primers included in the PCR were 60 Vbeta and 13 Jbeta primers. This table comes from immunoSEQ multiplex PCR, and its TCRdb copy is limited to in-frame clones, with some not included. The repertoire has under 200,000 clones, roughly an eighth of them found once; the top ten carry 7.8%. The material sequenced was PBMCs. The sequence was obtained from a middle-aged man in good health and CMV-seropositive.

The CDR3 DNA reads as TGTGCCAGCAGCCCATTTTCGTCAGGGGATCAGCCCCAGCATTTT. This sequence encodes CASSPFSSGDQPQHF. This chain connects TRBV7-2 to TRBJ1-5, with D maybe TRBD1 (6 bases). The V gene lost 5 bases and the J gene lost 5 bases, with 16 bases spanning the gap. The germline gives CDR1 SGHTA, CDR2 FQGNSA. This CDR3 is 15 amino acids long.